Below, 10 T cell receptor beta chains from the same sample are listed, as sequenced in a study of shared clonotypes between healthy human individuals. The protocol was immunoSEQ multiplex PCR, while the TCRdb copy is restricted to in-frame clones and leaves out a portion. The profile shows around 990,000 clones, around three quarters of them singletons. Sample: memory CD4+ T cells from PBMCs. Subset specified: CD45RA-negative fraction. These receptors originate from a man aged 18 to 30 in good health. Some clones in this sample may be carry-over from other donors' samples.

As concerns this clone: The same CDR3 is also encoded by other DNA sequences in this sample. This chain uses TRBV5-1 with TRBJ1-4; weak D call: TRBD1 (5 bases). The CDR3 is made up of 16 amino acids. From germline, CDR1 is SGHRS and CDR2 YFSETQ. V lost 0 bases to trimming and J lost 2 bases, with 11 bases between them. CDR3 in DNA: TGCGCCAGCAGCTTGGGGCAGGGTCTGACTAATGAAAAACTGTTTTTT. Amino acid sequence: CASSLGQGLTNEKLFF.

The chain recombines TRBV9 with TRBJ2-5; D is ambiguous. V lost 4 bases and J lost 3, with 7 bases in between. This CDR3 has 12 amino acids. Germline CDR1 SGDLS, CDR2 YYNGEE. CDR3 bases: TGTGCCAGCAGCCAAGCCGAAGAGACCCAGTACTTC. This codes for CASSQAEETQYF.

The chain employs TRBV5-1 and TRBJ2-7; 10 bases align to TRBD2. The J call is doubtful: the DNA matches TRBJ2-5 better. Germline V gene sequence: CDR1 SGHRS, CDR2 YFSETQ. CDR3 length: 15 amino acids. CDR3 nucleotides: TGCGCCAGCAGCTTGGGGACTAGCGGACAAGAGACCCAGTACTTC. Translation: CASSLGTSGQETQYF.

The chain links TRBV14 to TRBJ1-4; D possibly corresponds to TRBD1 (6 bases). The V and J ends lost 4 bases and 4 bases respectively, with 10 bases between them. The CDR3 covers 14 residues. Germline V gives CDR1 SGHDN, CDR2 FVKESK. The DNA of the CDR3 is TGTGCCAGCAGCCCCCGGGACAATAATGAAAAACTGTTTTTT. It specifies CASSPRDNNEKLFF.

This chain joins TRBV5-1 and TRBJ2-7; D might be TRBD2 (5 bases). Trimming left V 6 bases short and J 7 bases short, with 17 bases between. Germline-derived CDR1 and CDR2 are SGHRS and YFSETQ. The CDR3 is 13 residues long. Here the CDR3 DNA reads TGCGCCAGCACGGACCAGGCCCGGGGTGAGCAGTACTTC. Translating gives CASTDQARGEQYF.

V and J are TRBV30 and TRBJ2-7; perhaps TRBD2 as D (5 bases). V gave up 5 bases and J gave up 11 bases, with 22 bases separating them. The CDR3 extends over 13 amino acids. CDR1 is GTSNPN, CDR2 SVGIG, per germline (reference sequence). The CDR3 sequence: CAWGGTRIMGKYF. The CDR3 nucleotides read TGTGCCTGGGGAGGCACCCGAATCATGGGCAAGTACTTC.

The V and J genes are TRBV7-9 and TRBJ1-1; TRBD1 agrees at 9 bases. The CDR3 extends over 16 amino acids. The germline V gene has CDR1 SEHNR and CDR2 FQNEAQ (reference sequence). V lost 2 bases and J lost 5; bases outside the gene matches: 9. CDR3 in DNA: TGTGCCAGCAGCTTAATACAGGGGGCTATGAGGACTGAAGCTTTCTTT. It codes for CASSLIQGAMRTEAFF.

The rearrangement uses TRBV7-6 and TRBJ1-5; possibly TRBD1 for D (6 bases). V was cut by 4 bases and J by 4 bases, with 11 bases left in between. Germline V lookup: CDR1 SGHVS, CDR2 FNYEAQ. The CDR3 loop spans 14 amino acids. For the CDR3, the DNA is TGTGCCAGCAGCTCGTTCGGGACAAATCAGCCCCAGCATTTT. Protein: CASSSFGTNQPQHF.

The genes are TRBV19 and TRBJ1-1; 8 nucleotides match TRBD1. The CDR3 covers 16 residues. Germline assignment: CDR1 LNHDA and CDR2 SQIVND (reference sequence). With 6 bases clipped from V and 0 bases from J, the junction kept 9 bases outside the gene matches. In DNA form, the CDR3 reads TGTGCCAGTAGGTTTGCTACAGGGGGAGTGAACACTGAAGCTTTCTTT. It encodes CASRFATGGVNTEAFF. The full variable domain, completed using reference TRBV19 and TRBJ1-1, is DGGITQSPKYLFRKEGQNVTLSCEQNLNHDAMYWYRQDPGQGLRLIYYSQIVNDFQKGDIAEGYSVSREKKESFPLTVTSAQKNPTAFYLCASRFATGGVNTEAFFGQGTRLTVV.

This clone came up once. The chain employs TRBV7-2 and TRBJ2-7; TRBD2 aligns across 10 bases. V lost 3 bases, J lost 2 bases, and 4 bases stayed unmatched. Germline CDR1 reads SGHTA; CDR2 reads FQGNSA. The CDR3 runs 15 residues. The DNA for the CDR3 is TGTGCCAGCAGCTTGTATCTAGCGGGAGCCTACGAGCAGTACTTC. Protein product: CASSLYLAGAYEQYF.